What follows describes a single T cell receptor (beta chain). This entry is derived from a study of T cell changes during pregnancy in multiple sclerosis. Profiling relied on immunoSEQ multiplex PCR, and the TCRdb table lists in-frame clones only, not all of them. This table has about 48,000 clones, about 88% appearing once. The TCR sequence derives from a female donor with multiple sclerosis, enrolled in a pregnancy study. Sequenced material: CD4+ T cells from peripheral blood mononuclear cells, taken in the second trimester of pregnancy.

CDR3 amino acids: CASSYQGIGNNEQFF. In nucleotides, the CDR3 is TGTGCCAGCAGTTATCAGGGAATTGGGAACAATGAGCAGTTCTTC. The V gene is TRBV6-5, the J gene TRBJ2-1, with D possibly TRBD1 on 5 matching bases. V was cut by 3 bases and J by 5 bases, with 14 bases left in between. CDR1 and CDR2 from the germline V gene are MNHEY and SVGAGI. CDR3 length: 15 residues.